This T cell receptor (beta chain) was found in a study of vaccination and CD4 T cells after COVID-19. Study information: Post-COVID specimens were obtained a median 101 days after diagnosis (range 35 to 161).

The Oncomine TCR Beta short-read assay was applied to DNA of cultured CD4+ T cells. Scientists extracted genomic DNA from CD4+ T cells grown in culture. TCRdb reprocessed the PCR reads via MiXCR and lists one record per CDR3 protein. Of more than 20,000 distinct CDR3 sequences listed, approximately 48% are singletons. Study-wide results and limits: Although the median of SARS-CoV-2-reactive clonotypes rose from around 19 to 38, the change was not significant. The analysis of convalescent patients involved relatively few individuals and lacked early post-infection timepoints.

This clonotype was detected a few times. Its cognate antigen is unknown. Treatment here: roughly 10-day PBMC culture with coronavirus spike peptide pools or control peptides (ViraFEST assay). The source material was CD4+ T cells from blood, cultured in vitro. The sequence was obtained from a human donor who had recovered from COVID-19.

The CDR3 loop reads CASRFLGQNYGYTF. The CDR3 DNA follows: TGTGCCAGTAGATTCCTGGGACAGAACTATGGCTACACCTTC. The rearrangement uses TRBV19 and TRBJ1-2; 7 nucleotides match TRBD1. Germline values: CDR1 LNHDA, CDR2 SQIVND (reference sequence). CDR3 size: 14 residues. V shed 6 bases, J shed 2 bases, and the junction held 6 bases outside the gene matches.